The present entry profiles one T cell receptor (beta chain) with its context. As yet, its antigen is unknown. This specimen comes from a study of human T cells and chemical hapten exposure. The overall study: A 2 cm by 2 cm inner upper arm patch received 2% DPC for sensitization. Slight volume differences across pooled libraries mainly accounted for varying per-sample TCR yields. Notes on the study in general: There was no change with DPC sensitization in TCRs above 1 in 1000 frequency.

The time point here: patch test 2, 6 weeks after DPC sensitization. Stated treatment: therapeutic diphenylcyclopropenone sensitization with weekly scalp DPC. As processed by the authors: Across samples, TCR counts had a median of roughly 96,000 and ranged from about 23,224 to 700,000. TCRdb recomputed calls from the RACE reads with MiXCR, one row per CDR3 protein. The V and J calls follow TCRdb's processing rather than the paper's. The data contain 75,000 to 95,000 distinct CDR3 sequences, about 11% of them seen just once; the ten biggest clones take up less than 2.5%. The CDR3 length is 15 residues. Trimming removed 5 bases from V and 1 base from J; junction bases left unmatched: 5. Looked up from germline, CDR1 is MNHNY and CDR2 is SVGAGI (reference sequence).

This chain connects TRBV6-6 to TRBJ2-7; 10 bases match TRBD1. The clonotype comes from a middle-aged man with alopecia areata. Some clones in this sample may be carry-over from other donors' samples. The specimen was whole blood, collected in connection with sensitization to the hapten diphenylcyclopropenone (DPC). The CDR3 loop is CASSTRDRGSYEQYV. Here the CDR3 DNA reads TGTGCCAGCAGTACCCGGGACAGGGGTTCCTACGAGCAGTACGTC.